This TCR beta chain was retrieved from a study of T-cell memory formation after mild COVID-19. Whole-study context: TCR clusters were mostly confined to one donor each.

Comments on this clonotype: The target antigen is unknown.

The ends were cut back, 0 bases at V and 4 bases at J, with 7 bases in the middle. CDR3 length: 12 residues. The germline V gene has CDR1 SQVTM and CDR2 ANQGSEA. TCRdb re-called the 5' RACE reads through MiXCR, storing one row per CDR3 protein. The sample gives around 82,000 distinct CDR3 sequences, around 13% of which show up once; 41% is in the top ten. Findings and caveats of the study: Day 15 to 85 contractors were CD4/CD8 balanced; later expanders leaned CD4+. Some clones that responded turned up in pre-infection memory, which suggests that cross-reactive memory joined in.

The receptor's source is a man between 18 and 35 years old who had mild COVID-19 (a few samples of this study predate the infection). Cell type and time point are not known. The sequenced sample was PBMCs or a T cell subset sorted from them (not recorded which). This chain uses TRBV29-1 with TRBJ2-7; D unresolved. The DNA for the CDR3 is TGCAGCGTTGAAGACGGAGTGTACGAGCAGTACTTC. The encoded protein is CSVEDGVYEQYF.